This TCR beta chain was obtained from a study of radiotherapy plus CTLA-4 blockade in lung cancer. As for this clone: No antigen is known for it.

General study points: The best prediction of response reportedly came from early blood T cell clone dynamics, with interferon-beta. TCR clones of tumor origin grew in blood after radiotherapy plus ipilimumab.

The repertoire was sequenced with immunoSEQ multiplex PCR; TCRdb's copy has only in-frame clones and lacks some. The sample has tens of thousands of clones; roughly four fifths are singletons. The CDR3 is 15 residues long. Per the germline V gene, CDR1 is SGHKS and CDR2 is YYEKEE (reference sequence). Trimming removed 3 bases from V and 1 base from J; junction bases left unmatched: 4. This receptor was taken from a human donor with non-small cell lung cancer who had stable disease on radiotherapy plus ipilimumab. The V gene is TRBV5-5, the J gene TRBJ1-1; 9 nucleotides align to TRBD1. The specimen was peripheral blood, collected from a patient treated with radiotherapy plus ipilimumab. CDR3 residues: CASSWGQGANTEAFF. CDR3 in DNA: TGTGCCAGCAGCTGGGGACAGGGAGCGAACACTGAAGCTTTCTTT.